This entry concerns a single TCR beta chain. The antigen remains undetermined. The source of the sample is a study of resident and recirculating memory T cells in vitiligo. Overall study context: Each patient gave two lesional and two nonlesional epidermal shave biopsies, plus PBMCs.

Sequenced by immunoSEQ multiplex PCR; TCRdb stores in-frame clones only, minus some. The sample lists tens of thousands of clones, approximately 91% seen once, with roughly 5% in the top ten. Patients had to be free of confetti depigmentation, indicating active vitiligo. Patients had received no treatment within the previous three months. The CDR3 consists of 15 residues. Germline V gene sequence: CDR1 SEHNR, CDR2 FQNEAQ (reference sequence). After removal of 3 bases from V and 5 bases from J, the junction contained 6 bases not matched to a gene. Notes on the study in general: No unique dominant TCR clone was found in vitiligo lesions.

This rearrangement joins TRBV7-9 to TRBJ2-3; 9 bases line up with TRBD2. The sequenced sample was blood. The clonotype was recovered from a male donor with vitiligo. The CDR3 bases are TGTGCCAGCAGCTTCTCTAGCGGGGTGATAGATACGCAGTATTTT. This codes for CASSFSSGVIDTQYF.